The 31 T cell receptor beta chains below come from one sample, sequenced in a study of blood T cell repertoires in COVID-19. This table comes from immunoSEQ multiplex PCR, and its TCRdb copy is limited to in-frame clones, with some not included. This table holds approximately 210,000 clones, roughly nine tenths found once. Source material: PBMCs or T cells enriched from blood (not recorded which). Every receptor here comes from a woman aged 18-35 years who had recovered from COVID-19.

This rearrangement joins TRBV5-1 to TRBJ2-5; the D gene is possibly TRBD2 (6 bases). Germline V lookup: CDR1 SGHRS, CDR2 YFSETQ. The V and J ends lost 4 bases and 2 bases respectively, with 12 bases between them. The CDR3 is 14 amino acids. The CDR3 region has the DNA TGCGCCAGCAGCCCCGGGAGTAGGCAAGAGACCCAGTACTTC. This codes for CASSPGSRQETQYF.

The rearrangement links TRBV5-4 to TRBJ1-2; TRBD1 might be the D (6 bases). This CDR3 region has 13 residues. V lost 1 base to trimming and J lost 8 bases, with 12 bases between them. Germline CDR1 is SGHNT and CDR2 is YYREEE (reference sequence). The CDR3 coding sequence is TGTGCCAGCAGCTTGCCAGGGGTTAAGGGCTACACCTTC. Amino acid sequence: CASSLPGVKGYTF.

This chain joins TRBV7-3 and TRBJ2-3, with 11 bases matching TRBD2. The CDR3 has 16 amino acids. CDR1 is SGHTA, CDR2 FQGTGA, per germline. V lost 1 base, J lost 4 bases, and 4 bases stayed unmatched. The CDR3 reads CASSLSGLAGPDTQYF. CDR3 nucleotide sequence: TGTGCCAGCAGCTTAAGTGGACTAGCGGGTCCAGATACGCAGTATTTT.

This clone was counted a few times. The chain uses TRBV6-2 or TRBV6-3 and TRBJ1-2, with a weak D call TRBD1 (6 bases). Per germline, CDR1 MNHEY and CDR2 SVGEGT. The V gene lost 2 bases and the J gene lost 6 bases, with 16 bases spanning the gap. The CDR3 contains 15 residues. The CDR3 region has the DNA TGTGCCAGCAGTTACCAAAGTCGGCAGGGGAATGGCTACACCTTC. This gives the protein CASSYQSRQGNGYTF.

This clone was observed a single time. The J gene is TRBJ2-7, the V gene TRBV5-1; the D gene is possibly TRBD2 (6 bases). The CDR3 has 15 residues. Germline V CDR1 and CDR2: SGHRS, YFSETQ. V lost 0 bases, J lost 2 bases, and 12 bases lay in between. The DNA of the CDR3 is TGCGCCAGCAGCTTGGAAGGAGGGTACCCCTACGAGCAGTACTTC. This gives the protein CASSLEGGYPYEQYF.

V gene TRBV7-6 combines with J gene TRBJ2-7; D remains unclear. CDR1 is SGHVS and CDR2 is FNYEAQ in the germline V gene. Trimming left V 2 bases short and J 6 bases short, with 14 bases between. This CDR3 is built from 14 residues. CDR3 nucleotides: TGTGCCAGCAGCTTATCAACCGAGGTTGGCGAGCAGTACTTC. Its protein is CASSLSTEVGEQYF.

The chain employs TRBV5-6 and TRBJ1-1; D is possibly TRBD1 (6 bases). Trimming removed 5 bases from V and 6 bases from J, with 17 bases in between. CDR1 and CDR2 (germline): SGHDT, YYEEEE. CDR3 length equals 14 residues. The chain's CDR3 is CASSSQGHNAEAFF. CDR3 DNA: TGTGCCAGCAGTTCCCAGGGGCACAATGCTGAAGCTTTCTTT. The entire variable domain, with the rest obtained from reference TRBV5-6 and TRBJ1-1, is as follows: DAGVTQSPTHLIKTRGQQVTLRCSPKSGHDTVSWYQQALGQGPQFIFQYYEEEERQRGNFPDRFSGHQFPNYSSELNVNALLLGDSALYLCASSSQGHNAEAFFGQGTRLTVV.

V usage is TRBV27 and J usage is TRBJ1-6; D is uncertain. V lost 5 bases and J lost 0, with 14 bases in between. Germline-derived CDR1 and CDR2 are MNHEY and SMNVEV (reference sequence). CDR3 length equals 17 residues. The DNA for the CDR3 is TGTGCCAGCAGTCGTCGACACCCGAGCTCCTATAATTCACCCCTCCACTTT. This sequence encodes CASSRRHPSSYNSPLHF.

CDR3 coding DNA: TGTGCCAGTAGTATAGATCAGGGACCACAGGGTGGAGACGGTGAAGCTTTCTTT. It specifies CASSIDQGPQGGDGEAFF. This chain connects TRBV19 to TRBJ1-1; perhaps TRBD1 as D (6 bases). The length of the CDR3 is 18 residues. Germline-derived CDR1 and CDR2 are LNHDA and SQIVND (reference sequence). Between the trimmed V and J ends, which lost 0 bases and 7 bases, there was a span of 24 bases.

The chain employs TRBV12-3 or TRBV12-4 and TRBJ1-5; D possibly corresponds to TRBD1 (5 bases). CDR3 size: 13 residues. With 1 base removed from V and 7 bases from J, the gap between germline ends came to 8 bases. CDR3 DNA: TGTGCCAGCAGTTTAGGATGGGGCCAGCCCCAGCATTTT. This gives the protein CASSLGWGQPQHF.

The chain combines TRBV7-9 with TRBJ2-1; D not resolved. CDR1 and CDR2 from the germline V gene are SEHNR and FQNEAQ (reference sequence). The V gene lost 3 bases and the J gene lost 9 bases, with 6 bases spanning the gap. The CDR3 sequence is 11 residues long. The DNA of the CDR3 is TGTGCCAGCAGCTTTGGCCTTGAGCAGTTCTTC. Amino acids: CASSFGLEQFF. Drawing the rest from reference TRBV7-9 and TRBJ2-1, the complete variable domain is DTGVSQNPRHKITKRGQNVTFRCDPISEHNRLYWYRQTLGQGPEFLTYFQNEAQLEKSRLLSDRFSAERPKGSFSTLEIQRTEQGDSAMYLCASSFGLEQFFGPGTRLTVL.

The J gene is TRBJ1-1, the V gene TRBV6-1; D call uncertain. CDR3 length equals 14 residues. Deletions cut 1 base from V and 5 bases from J, with 11 bases between. Germline loops: CDR1 MNHNS, CDR2 SASEGT. This chain's CDR3 is CASSEGVKRTEAFF. In nucleotides, the CDR3 is TGTGCCAGCAGTGAAGGCGTGAAGAGGACTGAAGCTTTCTTT.

V and J are TRBV9 and TRBJ1-1; 12 bases are a match to TRBD1. CDR3 length: 17 amino acids. Trimming removed 0 bases from V and 5 bases from J; junction bases left unmatched: 8. Germline CDR1 is SGDLS and CDR2 is YYNGEE. DNA for the CDR3: TGTGCCAGCAGCGTAGAGGGACAGGGGGCGCGTAGAACTGAAGCTTTCTTT. Translation gives CASSVEGQGARRTEAFF. Complete variable domain (other parts from reference TRBV9 and TRBJ1-1): DSGVTQTPKHLITATGQRVTLRCSPRSGDLSVYWYQQSLDQGLQFLIQYYNGEERAKGNILERFSAQQFPDLHSELNLSSLELGDSALYFCASSVEGQGARRTEAFFGQGTRLTVV.

The J gene is TRBJ2-3, the V gene TRBV29-1; D gene ambiguous. Trimming cost V 2 bases and J 1 base, with 4 bases left between them. This CDR3 is 12 amino acids long. Germline V gene sequence: CDR1 SQVTM, CDR2 ANQGSEA. In nucleotides, the CDR3 is TGCAGCGTTGAATTAGGCACAGATACGCAGTATTTT. Translation gives CSVELGTDTQYF.

This chain uses TRBV3-1 (or the pseudogene TRBV3-2) with TRBJ1-6; D ambiguous. This CDR3 spans 16 amino acids. The V end lost 0 bases, the J end lost 9 bases, and 15 bases lay between the germline ends. Germline V lookup: CDR1 LGHDT, CDR2 YNNKEL (reference sequence). This CDR3 is CASSQDGQRVSSPLHF. The CDR3 DNA reads TGTGCCAGCAGCCAAGATGGTCAGAGGGTGAGTTCACCCCTCCACTTT.

This clone came up once. CDR3: CASSTTGYNEQFF. DNA of the CDR3: TGTGCCAGCAGTACGACAGGGTACAATGAGCAGTTCTTC. The chain carries TRBV12-3 or TRBV12-4 and TRBJ2-1; 7 bases line up with TRBD1. This CDR3 spans 13 amino acids. Losses at the gene ends were 5 bases for V and 4 bases for J; bases not matched to a gene: 2.

This clone was recorded once. The chain employs TRBV4-1 and TRBJ1-1; D is uncertain. Germline V gene lookup returns CDR1 MGHRA and CDR2 YSYEKL. This CDR3 has 13 residues. Trimming stripped 1 base from V and 8 bases from J, with 11 bases between. Written as DNA, the CDR3 is TGCGCCAGCAGCCAAGGCCCAGGCAAGGAAGCTTTCTTT. Translation: CASSQGPGKEAFF.

V and J are TRBV29-1 and TRBJ1-2; D possibly corresponds to TRBD1 (6 bases). Germline assignment: CDR1 SQVTM and CDR2 ANQGSEA. This CDR3 region has 12 residues. V lost 4 bases and J 2 bases, leaving 8 bases between the germline ends. The CDR3 loop is CSVGGGNYGYTF. CDR3 bases: TGCAGCGTTGGAGGGGGAAACTATGGCTACACCTTC.

The rearrangement joins TRBV9 to TRBJ2-5, with 15 bases matching TRBD2. V lost 3 bases and J lost 4; bases outside the gene matches: 4. From germline, CDR1 is SGDLS and CDR2 YYNGEE. This CDR3 is 16 amino acids long. The CDR3 is CASSAGLAGGRETQYF. CDR3 coding DNA: TGTGCCAGCAGCGCTGGACTAGCGGGGGGGCGAGAGACCCAGTACTTC.

The rearrangement joins TRBV4-1 to TRBJ1-1, with D maybe TRBD1 (6 bases). The CDR3 has 15 residues. Trimming pared 1 base from V and 7 bases from J, leaving 16 bases between. The V gene's germline CDR1 is MGHRA and CDR2 YSYEKL. The CDR3 reads CASSQVLSRDNEAFF. The CDR3 coding sequence is TGCGCCAGCAGCCAAGTACTTAGTCGGGACAATGAAGCTTTCTTT.

The chain is built from TRBV6-2 or TRBV6-3 and TRBJ1-5; TRBD1 is a possible D gene (5 bases). Trimming removed 2 bases from V and 2 bases from J, with 13 bases in between. The CDR3 extends over 16 amino acids. Germline loops: CDR1 MNHEY, CDR2 SVGEGT. The CDR3 bases are TGTGCCAGCAGTTACCCGGAGGGGCGAGGCAATCAGCCCCAGCATTTT. It translates to CASSYPEGRGNQPQHF.

The chain couples TRBV27 to TRBJ2-1; TRBD2 matches 13 bases. Germline CDR1 reads MNHEY; CDR2 reads SMNVEV (reference sequence). The CDR3 totals 17 residues. Unmatched junction bases numbered 12, after V lost 3 bases and J lost 10 bases. CDR3 DNA: TGTGCCAGCAGTTTCTCGACTAGCGGGGGGCGGCGCGCGGAGCAGTTCTTC. Amino acids: CASSFSTSGGRRAEQFF.

The V gene is TRBV6-1, the J gene TRBJ2-1, with D maybe TRBD2 (6 bases). CDR3 length: 15 amino acids. Germline V gives CDR1 MNHNS, CDR2 SASEGT. V was clipped by 3 bases and J by 2 bases, with 11 bases between them. The CDR3 spells CASSDGGTTYNEQFF. CDR3 DNA: TGTGCCAGCAGTGACGGGGGAACCACCTACAATGAGCAGTTCTTC.

The chain carries TRBV3-1 (or the pseudogene TRBV3-2) and TRBJ1-5; TRBD1 might be the D (5 bases). The CDR3 totals 17 residues. The germline CDR1 and CDR2 sequences are LGHDT and YNNKEL (reference sequence). With 0 bases removed from V and 2 bases from J, the gap between germline ends came to 14 bases. Here the CDR3 reads CASSQDSRPGGNQPQHF. The DNA for the CDR3 is TGTGCCAGCAGCCAAGACTCTAGGCCGGGGGGCAATCAGCCCCAGCATTTT.

The CDR3 region has the DNA TGTGCCAGCAGCTCAATGCAACAGGGTTATAATTCACCCCTCCACTTT. This codes for CASSSMQQGYNSPLHF. The V call is TRBV13, the J call TRBJ1-6; D possibly corresponds to TRBD1 (6 bases). V dropped 4 bases and J dropped 4 bases, with 14 bases sitting between them. CDR3 length: 16 amino acids. CDR1 is PRHDT and CDR2 is FYEKMQ in the germline V gene (reference sequence).

This chain uses TRBV30 with TRBJ1-5, with a weak D call TRBD1 (5 bases). The CDR3 spans 14 residues. Germline V lookup: CDR1 GTSNPN, CDR2 SVGIG (reference sequence). The V gene lost 2 bases and the J gene lost 4 bases, with 12 bases spanning the gap. As DNA, the CDR3 is TGTGCCTGGAGTCCGGCGGGGGGTAATCAGCCCCAGCATTTT. Protein sequence: CAWSPAGGNQPQHF. The whole variable domain, filled in from reference TRBV30 and TRBJ1-5, reads SQTIHQWPATLVQPVGSPLSLECTVEGTSNPNLYWYRQAAGRGLQLLFYSVGIGQISSEVPQNLSASRPQDRQFILSSKKLLLSDSGFYLCAWSPAGGNQPQHFGDGTRLSIL.

The chain joins TRBV28 to TRBJ1-4; D is perhaps TRBD1 (5 bases). Germline V gene data show CDR1 as MDHEN and CDR2 as SYDVKM. The V end was cut by 6 bases, the J end by 1 base, with 15 bases between. The CDR3 covers 16 residues. This CDR3 is CASSQYLGGTNEKLFF. The CDR3 coding sequence is TGTGCCAGCAGCCAGTACTTGGGGGGAACTAATGAAAAACTGTTTTTT.

The V and J genes are TRBV13 and TRBJ1-2, with D perhaps matching TRBD1 (6 bases). This CDR3 has 15 residues. CDR1 and CDR2 from the germline V gene are PRHDT and FYEKMQ (reference sequence). Between the trimmed V and J ends, which lost 5 bases and 5 bases, there was a span of 18 bases. The CDR3 nucleotides read TGTGCCAGCAGCCCGCAAGGGGGGGAGGGATATGGCTACACCTTC. Protein: CASSPQGGEGYGYTF.

The chain combines TRBV30 with TRBJ1-1; D is unclear. The CDR3 is 14 amino acids. Trimming stripped 3 bases from V and 8 bases from J, with 19 bases between. Germline V lookup: CDR1 GTSNPN, CDR2 SVGIG (reference sequence). CDR3 residues: CAWSAGSPSGEAFF. The CDR3 region has the DNA TGTGCCTGGAGCGCGGGATCCCCCTCCGGGGAAGCTTTCTTT. The whole variable domain, filled in from reference TRBV30 and TRBJ1-1, reads SQTIHQWPATLVQPVGSPLSLECTVEGTSNPNLYWYRQAAGRGLQLLFYSVGIGQISSEVPQNLSASRPQDRQFILSSKKLLLSDSGFYLCAWSAGSPSGEAFFGQGTRLTVV.

The J gene is TRBJ2-1, the V gene TRBV24-1, with D unclear. The CDR3 has 13 amino acids. V lost 0 bases and J lost 8, with 7 bases in between. CDR1 and CDR2 (germline): KGHDR, SFDVKD. DNA for the CDR3: TGTGCCACCAGTGATTTGCAGGCGTATGAGCAGTTCTTC. Translating it yields CATSDLQAYEQFF.

J is TRBJ2-1 and V is TRBV9, with D tentatively TRBD2 (5 bases). V lost 0 bases and J 7 bases, leaving 14 bases between the germline ends. Looked up from germline, CDR1 is SGDLS and CDR2 is YYNGEE. This CDR3 contains 15 residues. The CDR3 DNA follows: TGTGCCAGCAGCGTAGCAGGAGGACCGGGGAATGAGCAGTTCTTC. This gives the protein CASSVAGGPGNEQFF.